The clone carrying this TCR beta chain was seen only a few times. This sample is drawn from a study of blood T cells in healthy people across ages. The CDR3 is 17 amino acids. CDR1 and CDR2 (germline): SQVTM, ANQGSEA. V trimming: 6 bases; J trimming: 1 base; junction bases outside the gene matches: 12. PCR was performed a second time for 7 to 11 cycles using a sample-barcoded 5' primer and a J-beta primer mix. TCRdb analysed the 5' RACE reads with MiXCR anew, one entry per CDR3 protein. The table includes about 1 million distinct CDR3 sequences, approximately 26% detected once. A further study also used this sample, focusing on T cells of mothers and their children. That work adds: Overlap measured in related mother-child pairs was slightly, non-significantly higher than in unrelated pairs. No persistent microchimeric T cell clones were detected.

V and J are TRBV29-1 and TRBJ2-1, with 10 nucleotides matching TRBD2. Sequencing input: blood. The TCR comes from a girl aged 2-10 years in good health. CDR3 region: CSVKAPDSGRSYNEQFF. The CDR3 region has the DNA TGCAGCGTAAAGGCGCCAGATAGCGGGAGGTCCTACAATGAGCAGTTCTTC.